Listed below are T cell receptor beta chains from one sample, sequenced in a study of blood T cell repertoires in COVID-19. Clones were read by immunoSEQ multiplex PCR, and TCRdb kept only the in-frame ones, dropping some. This sample has over 250,000 clones; roughly 87% occur once, and the top ten carry about 9.8%. The specimen was PBMCs or T cells enriched from blood (not recorded which). All receptors come from a young woman who had recovered from COVID-19. Both conserved end residues are part of each CDR3. A D gene is named only where the DNA matches it firmly. The size of a clone is reported for some rows only, either as once, few or many, or as a class for expanded clones.

>TRBJ1-2|-|TRBD1|TRBV4-1
TGCGCCAGCAGCCCTGGACAGGGATACTATGGCTACACCTTC
CASSPGQGYYGYTF
>TRBJ1-1|-|-|TRBV30
TGTGCCTTCAGGAGGGGCACTGAAGCTTTCTTT
CAFRRGTEAFF
>TRBJ1-1|-|-|TRBV9
TGTGCCAGCAGCTACCGGGGGTCGGGCACTGAAGCTTTCTTT
CASSYRGSGTEAFF
>TRBJ2-7|-|-|TRBV29-1
TGCAGCGTATTGACAGCCTCCTACGAGCAGTACTTC
CSVLTASYEQYF
>TRBJ1-1|-|-|TRBV6-2/TRBV6-3
TGTGCCAGCAGTTATAGGCCGGGGAGCTATGAAGCTTTCTTT
CASSYRPGSYEAFF
>TRBJ2-5|-|-|TRBV28
TGTGCCAGCAGTTTAATCTTGGTGAGTCACCAAGAGACCCAGTACTTC
CASSLILVSHQETQYF
>TRBJ2-7|-|-|TRBV6-5
TGTGCCAGCACGGTAAGCAGGGATCACTACGAGCAGTACTTC
CASTVSRDHYEQYF
>TRBJ1-2|-|TRBD1|TRBV9
TGTGCCAGCGGAGGACAGGGACCCTATGGCTACACCTTC
CASGGQGPYGYTF
>TRBJ1-1|-|TRBD1|TRBV12-5
TGTGCTAGTGGTTTGATACAGGGGGGTGAAGCTTTCTTT
CASGLIQGGEAFF
>TRBJ1-1|once|TRBD1|TRBV12-3/TRBV12-4
TGTGCCAGCAGTTACCGGACAGGGGAAGCTTTCTTT
CASSYRTGEAFF
>TRBJ2-6|-|-|TRBV10-3
TGTGCCATCCTAAGCTCTGGGGCCAACGTCCTGACTTTC
CAILSSGANVLTF
>TRBJ1-4|-|-|TRBV28
TGTGCCAGCAGTCCCGCCTTCGGGGGATATAATGAAAAACTGTTTTTT
CASSPAFGGYNEKLFF
>TRBJ1-3|-|TRBD1|TRBV5-4
TGTGCCAGCACAAGGGACAGGGGGCTCTCTGGAAACACCATATATTTT
CASTRDRGLSGNTIYF
>TRBJ2-2|-|TRBD1|TRBV19
TGTGCCAGTAGCCCCCGTGGGACAGGGGGGACCGGGGAGCTGTTTTTT
CASSPRGTGGTGELFF
>TRBJ1-6|-|-|TRBV4-3
TGCGCCAGCAGCCAAGATCGCGGAATGAATTCACCCCTCCACTTT
CASSQDRGMNSPLHF
>TRBJ2-5|-|-|TRBV21-1
TGTGCCAGCAGCAAAGCGAAGCCCCAAGAGACCCAGTACTTC
CASSKAKPQETQYF
>TRBJ1-6|-|-|TRBV7-9
TGTGCCAGCAGCCGCGAGGCCTATAATTCACCCCTCCACTTT
CASSREAYNSPLHF
>TRBJ1-4|-|TRBD1|TRBV27
TGTGCCAGCCGTCGACAGGGTTATGAAAAACTGTTTTTT
CASRRQGYEKLFF
>TRBJ1-5|-|TRBD1|TRBV4-1
TGCGCCAGCAGCCCCACAGGGGGCAATCAGCCCCAGCATTTT
CASSPTGGNQPQHF
>TRBJ2-3|once|TRBD2|TRBV9
TGTGCCAGCAGCGTAGTGGGCGGGAGTAGGGAGACGCAGTATTTT
CASSVVGGSRETQYF
>TRBJ1-1|-|-|TRBV5-1
TGCGCCAGCAGCGAGACAGATGAAGCTTTCTTT
CASSETDEAFF
>TRBJ1-6|-|-|TRBV25-1
TGTGCCAGCAATTTCCCAAATTCACCCCTCCACTTT
CASNFPNSPLHF
>TRBJ1-2|-|-|TRBV5-1
TGCGCCAGCAGCCCAAGACAGAATACTAACTATGGCTACACCTTC
CASSPRQNTNYGYTF
>TRBJ1-6|-|-|TRBV27
TGTGCCAGCAGTGAGCAGGCCTGGGCACCCCTCCACTTT
CASSEQAWAPLHF
>TRBJ2-7|-|TRBD2|TRBV7-2
TGTGCCAGCAGCCGTTGGGGGGGGTTGTACGAGCAGTACTTC
CASSRWGGLYEQYF
>TRBJ2-5|-|-|TRBV11-2
TGTGCCAGCAGCTTGATGGGGGGGGCCGTAGAGACCCAGTACTTC
CASSLMGGAVETQYF
>TRBJ1-1|-|-|TRBV6-5
TGTGCCAGCAGGGTGGCGGCGAACACTGAAGCTTTCTTT
CASRVAANTEAFF
>TRBJ2-5|-|-|TRBV19
TGTGCCAGTAGTATAGTCAGCCAAGAGACCCAGTACTTC
CASSIVSQETQYF
>TRBJ2-7|-|-|TRBV18
TGTGCCAGCTCACCCGAAACTACAGGTTCCTACGAGCAGTACTTC
CASSPETTGSYEQYF
>TRBJ1-2|few|TRBD1|TRBV19
TGTGCCAGTGAAACCGGACAGGGCTATGGCTACACCTTC
CASETGQGYGYTF
>TRBJ2-7|-|TRBD1|TRBV4-2
TGTGCCAGCAGCCAAGGGGACAGCCGATGGGACTACGAGCAGTACTTC
CASSQGDSRWDYEQYF
>TRBJ2-7|-|-|TRBV28
TGTGCCAGCAGACTCCCAGGACATAGGAGCTCCTACGAGCAGTACTTC
CASRLPGHRSSYEQYF
>TRBJ2-7|-|-|TRBV6-2/TRBV6-3
TGTGCCAGCAGTTACGTAATCGGCCAGGGAAGGGAAGAGCAGTACTTC
CASSYVIGQGREEQYF
>TRBJ1-2|-|TRBD1|TRBV30
TGTGCCTGGAGTACAGGGGGCGATGGCTACACCTTC
CAWSTGGDGYTF
>TRBJ2-3|once|TRBD1|TRBV9
TGTGCCAGCAGCGAGAGGGCCGGGACAGGGGGCACAGATACGCAGTATTTT
CASSERAGTGGTDTQYF
>TRBJ1-2|-|-|TRBV6-5
TGTGCCAGCAGTCCGACAACAATTTATGGCTACACCTTC
CASSPTTIYGYTF
>TRBJ2-5|-|-|TRBV2
TGTGCCAGCAGGGAGCTAGAAGAGACCCAGTACTTC
CASRELEETQYF
>TRBJ2-3|-|-|TRBV3-1/TRBV3-2
TGTGCCAGCAGCCAAGATGCGACTAGCACAGATACGCAGTATTTT
CASSQDATSTDTQYF
>TRBJ2-3|-|TRBD1|TRBV28
TGTGCCAGCGTTTTAGGACAGGGGGGAGATACGCAGTATTTT
CASVLGQGGDTQYF
>TRBJ2-7|-|TRBD1|TRBV5-6
TGTGCCAGCAGCCAAACCCTAACAGGGGGCTTCGACGAGCAGTACTTC
CASSQTLTGGFDEQYF
>TRBJ1-6|-|-|TRBV7-9
TGTGCCAGCAGCCCTACGATGAACTTACCGAATTCACCCCTCCACTTT
CASSPTMNLPNSPLHF
>TRBJ2-5|-|TRBD2|TRBV5-1
TGCGCCAGCAGCTTCGATAGCGGGAGGAAGGAGACCCAGTACTTC
CASSFDSGRKETQYF
>TRBJ2-1|-|TRBD2|TRBV28
TGTGCCAGCAGTTTCGGGAGGCCCTCCTACAATGAGCAGTTCTTC
CASSFGRPSYNEQFF
>TRBJ2-1|-|-|TRBV4-3
TGCGCCAGCAGCCAGGGTAGCCTCCCATACAATGAGCAGTTCTTC
CASSQGSLPYNEQFF
>TRBJ1-3|-|-|TRBV9
TGTGCCAGCAGCGTAGATCAAATCTCTGGAAACACCATATATTTT
CASSVDQISGNTIYF
>TRBJ1-5|-|-|TRBV6-2/TRBV6-3
TGTGCCAGCAGTTACCTGGGGAATAGGGGTTGGCAGCCCCAGCATTTT
CASSYLGNRGWQPQHF
>TRBJ2-3|-|-|TRBV27
TGTGCCAGCAGTGGCTCAGGGTTTACGCAGTATTTT
CASSGSGFTQYF
>TRBJ2-6|-|TRBD1|TRBV9
TGTGCCAGCAGCGACCGACAGGGGGCAATGACTGGGGCCAACGTCCTGACTTTC
CASSDRQGAMTGANVLTF
>TRBJ2-2|-|TRBD1|TRBV5-5
TGTGCCAGCAGCCCGGGACAGGGCACCGGGGAGCTGTTTTTT
CASSPGQGTGELFF
>TRBJ2-3|-|TRBD1|TRBV28
TGTGCCAGCAGTTCAGCCGGGACAGCGAGCACAGATACGCAGTATTTT
CASSSAGTASTDTQYF
>TRBJ2-7|-|TRBD2|TRBV5-5
TGTGCCAGCAGCTCGACTGAGGGAATAGCGGGTCGGCAGTACTTC
CASSSTEGIAGRQYF
>TRBJ2-1|-|TRBD2|TRBV28
TGTGCCAGCATAGCGGGAGGGTCCTATGCCGGATTGGTTAATGAGCAGTTCTTC
CASIAGGSYAGLVNEQFF
>TRBJ2-7|-|-|TRBV21-1
TGTGCCAGCAGCCCTCACGTGGGGCACTCCTACGAGCAGTACTTC
CASSPHVGHSYEQYF
>TRBJ1-6|-|-|TRBV4-2
TGTGCCAGCAGCCAAAGTATCGTGGCGGAGAAAAATTCACCCCTCCACTTT
CASSQSIVAEKNSPLHF
>TRBJ1-5|-|-|TRBV7-8
TGTGCCAGCAGCTTAGAAAGGCAGAAACTTTACTATAGCAATCAGCCCCAGCATTTT
CASSLERQKLYYSNQPQHF
>TRBJ1-1|-|TRBD1|TRBV23-1
TGCGCCAGACAGGGGGCGAACACTGAAGCTTTCTTT
CARQGANTEAFF
>TRBJ1-6|-|-|TRBV5-3
TGTGCCAGAAGCTTGTACAGGGTAAATTCACCCCTCCACTTT
CARSLYRVNSPLHF